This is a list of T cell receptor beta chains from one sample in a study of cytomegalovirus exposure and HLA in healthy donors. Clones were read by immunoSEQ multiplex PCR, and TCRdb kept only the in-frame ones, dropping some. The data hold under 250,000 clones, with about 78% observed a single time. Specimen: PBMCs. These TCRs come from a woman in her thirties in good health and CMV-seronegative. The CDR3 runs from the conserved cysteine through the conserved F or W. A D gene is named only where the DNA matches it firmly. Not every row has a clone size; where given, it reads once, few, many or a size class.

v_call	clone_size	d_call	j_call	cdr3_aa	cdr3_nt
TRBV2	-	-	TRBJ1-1	CASSDQGEGTEAFF	TGTGCCAGCAGTGACCAAGGGGAAGGCACTGAAGCTTTCTTT
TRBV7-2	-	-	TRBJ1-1	CASSFLHNTEAFF	TGTGCCAGCAGCTTTTTACACAACACTGAAGCTTTCTTT
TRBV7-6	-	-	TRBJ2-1	CASSLEDWSTYNEQFF	TGTGCCAGCAGCTTAGAGGACTGGTCGACCTACAATGAGCAGTTCTTC
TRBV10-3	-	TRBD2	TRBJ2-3	CAIRSSGSVMDTQYF	TGTGCCATCAGATCTAGCGGGAGCGTTATGGATACGCAGTATTTT
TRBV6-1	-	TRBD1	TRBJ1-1	CASSVAGGTLTEAFF	TGTGCCAGCAGTGTCGCAGGGGGGACTCTGACTGAAGCTTTCTTT
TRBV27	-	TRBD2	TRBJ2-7	CASSRGTSGRTNEQYF	TGTGCCAGCAGCCGAGGGACTAGCGGGAGAACCAACGAGCAGTACTTC
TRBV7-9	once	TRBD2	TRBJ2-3	CASSRGSLGDTQYF	TGTGCCAGCAGCCGCGGGAGTTTGGGAGATACGCAGTATTTT
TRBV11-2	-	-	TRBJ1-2	CASSYYMEDGYTF	TGTGCCAGCAGCTACTATATGGAGGATGGCTACACCTTC
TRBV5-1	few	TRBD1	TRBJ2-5	CASTLQGEETQYF	TGCGCCAGCACCCTTCAGGGGGAAGAGACCCAGTACTTC
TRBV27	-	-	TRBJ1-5	CASTEGPGYHQPQHF	TGTGCCAGCACCGAAGGTCCGGGGTATCATCAGCCCCAGCATTTT
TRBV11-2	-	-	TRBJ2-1	CASSLRLYNEQFF	TGTGCCAGCAGCTTACGACTTTACAATGAGCAGTTCTTC
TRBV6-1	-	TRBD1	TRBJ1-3	CASSFTQGSGNTIYF	TGTGCCAGCAGTTTTACACAGGGGTCGGGAAACACCATATATTTT
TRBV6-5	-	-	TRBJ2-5	CASSSPDRGWETQYF	TGTGCCAGCAGTTCACCAGATAGGGGATGGGAGACCCAGTACTTC
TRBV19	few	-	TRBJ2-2	CASSIEGRTGELFF	TGTGCCAGTAGTATTGAGGGTCGCACCGGGGAGCTGTTTTTT
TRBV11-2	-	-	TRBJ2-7	CASSFDRFGSYEQYF	TGTGCCAGCAGCTTTGACAGGTTTGGCTCGTACGAGCAGTACTTC
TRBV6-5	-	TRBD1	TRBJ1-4	CASSYDRGEKLFF	TGTGCCAGCAGTTACGACAGGGGTGAAAAACTGTTTTTT
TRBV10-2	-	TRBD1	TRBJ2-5	CASSRRTGQETQYF	TGCGCCAGCAGCCGAAGGACAGGGCAAGAGACCCAGTACTTC
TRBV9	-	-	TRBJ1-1	CASSSTTGKSRAFF	TGTGCCAGCAGCTCGACTACAGGGAAATCCAGAGCTTTCTTT
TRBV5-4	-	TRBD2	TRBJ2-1	CASSLHAGGDNEQFF	TGTGCCAGCAGCTTACATGCGGGGGGCGACAATGAGCAGTTCTTC
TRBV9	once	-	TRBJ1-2	CASSVGGNYGYTF	TGTGCCAGCAGCGTTGGCGGAAACTATGGCTACACCTTC
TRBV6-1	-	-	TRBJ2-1	CASSEGLGSGRREQFF	TGTGCCAGCAGTGAAGGTCTGGGCTCTGGGAGGCGTGAGCAGTTCTTC
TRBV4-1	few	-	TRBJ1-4	CASSQVLFEKLFF	TGCGCCAGCAGCCAAGTCCTCTTTGAGAAACTGTTTTTT
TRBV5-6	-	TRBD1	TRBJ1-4	CASSPDRETNEKLFF	TGTGCCAGCAGCCCAGACAGGGAAACTAATGAAAAACTGTTTTTT
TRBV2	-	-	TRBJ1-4	CASRAGFTNEKLFF	TGTGCCAGCAGAGCAGGCTTCACTAATGAAAAACTGTTTTTT
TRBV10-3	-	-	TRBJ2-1	CAISSKTGTQRNEQFF	TGTGCCATCAGTTCAAAAACCGGGACACAGCGAAATGAGCAGTTCTTC
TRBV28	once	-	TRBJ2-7	CASSTGFLDEQYF	TGTGCCAGCAGCACAGGGTTTCTTGACGAGCAGTACTTC
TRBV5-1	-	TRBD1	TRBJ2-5	CASSFRGGLTVETQYF	TGCGCCAGCAGCTTCCGAGGGGGCTTGACTGTTGAGACCCAGTACTTC
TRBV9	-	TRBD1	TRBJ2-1	CASSGGPGQVTNEQFF	TGTGCCAGCAGCGGGGGCCCGGGACAGGTCACCAATGAGCAGTTCTTC
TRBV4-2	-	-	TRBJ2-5	CASSHGDIEETQYF	TGTGCCAGCAGCCACGGGGATATTGAAGAGACCCAGTACTTC
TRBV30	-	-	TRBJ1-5	CAWSRGGVNQPQHF	TGTGCCTGGAGTAGGGGCGGGGTCAATCAGCCCCAGCATTTT
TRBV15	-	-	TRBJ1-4	CATSRGRGQEKLFF	TGTGCCACCAGCAGAGGGAGGGGTCAGGAAAAACTGTTTTTT
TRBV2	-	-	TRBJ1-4	CASSGGRREKLFF	TGTGCCAGCAGTGGGGGGAGGCGGGAAAAACTGTTTTTT
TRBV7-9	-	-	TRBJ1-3	CASSLVGGSQTGNTIYF	TGTGCCAGCAGCTTAGTCGGCGGTAGCCAGACGGGAAACACCATATATTTT
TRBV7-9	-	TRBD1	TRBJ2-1	CASSPQDRGAYNEQFF	TGTGCCAGCAGCCCGCAGGACAGGGGTGCCTACAATGAGCAGTTCTTC
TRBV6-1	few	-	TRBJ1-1	CASSARGVAFF	TGTGCCAGCAGTGCCAGGGGTGTAGCTTTCTTT
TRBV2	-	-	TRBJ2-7	CASSYTETGGYEQYF	TGTGCCAGCAGCTATACCGAGACAGGCGGCTACGAGCAGTACTTC
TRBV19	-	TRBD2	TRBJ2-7	CASSHWGTRVYEQYF	TGTGCCAGTAGTCACTGGGGGACTAGGGTCTACGAGCAGTACTTC
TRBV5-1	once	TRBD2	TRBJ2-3	CASSPDGRERTDTQYF	TGCGCCAGCAGCCCGGACGGGAGGGAGAGAACAGATACGCAGTATTTT
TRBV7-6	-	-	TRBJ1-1	CASSLGRMNTEAFF	TGTGCCAGCAGCTTAGGCAGAATGAACACTGAAGCTTTCTTT
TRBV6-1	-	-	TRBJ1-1	CASSYRREAFF	TGTGCCAGCAGTTACAGAAGAGAAGCTTTCTTT
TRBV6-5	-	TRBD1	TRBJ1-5	CASSGQGYSNQPQHF	TGTGCCAGCAGTGGACAGGGTTATAGCAATCAGCCCCAGCATTTT
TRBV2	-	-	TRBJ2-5	CASSESQYDQYF	TGTGCCAGCAGTGAATCACAGTACGACCAGTACTTC
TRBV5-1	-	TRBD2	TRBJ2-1	CASSPRGEGYNEQFF	TGCGCCAGCAGCCCGCGGGGGGAAGGGTACAATGAGCAGTTCTTC
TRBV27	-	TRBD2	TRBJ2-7	CASSPRLAGGNYEQYF	TGTGCCAGCAGTCCTCGACTAGCGGGGGGGAACTACGAGCAGTACTTC
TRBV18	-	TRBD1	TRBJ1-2	CASSETARDRGPWGYTF	TGTGCCAGCTCAGAGACCGCGAGGGACAGGGGGCCTTGGGGCTACACCTTC
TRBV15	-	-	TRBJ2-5	CATSRPSGDQYQETQYF	TGTGCCACCAGCAGACCTTCGGGGGATCAGTACCAAGAGACCCAGTACTTC
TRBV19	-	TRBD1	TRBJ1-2	CASSTEALDRGQGYTF	TGTGCCAGTAGTACAGAGGCCCTTGACAGGGGGCAAGGCTACACCTTC
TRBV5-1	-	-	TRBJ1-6	CASSLAGGDSPLHF	TGCGCCAGCAGCTTGGCCGGGGGAGATTCACCCCTCCACTTT
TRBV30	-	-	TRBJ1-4	CAFRVGKNEKLFF	TGTGCCTTCAGGGTCGGAAAAAATGAAAAACTGTTTTTT